This TCR beta chain was captured by sequencing in a study of T cell responses to AZD1222 COVID-19 vaccine. Study-level results: Vaccine-associated CD4 TCRs ranged over spike, dominating at 160-218 and 743-854.

This clone turned up a few times. What it binds is unknown. Assay: immunoSEQ multiplex PCR; the TCRdb copy retains only in-frame clones and omits some. This table has some 100,000 clones, about 89% appearing once. Germline V gene lookup returns CDR1 MDHEN and CDR2 SYDVKM. The CDR3 loop spans 13 amino acids. Trimming took 9 bases from V and 2 from J, leaving 8 bases between them. The sample was peripheral blood, taken on day 0 of AZD1222 vaccination. The chain recombines TRBV28 with TRBJ2-6; no reliable D call. This TCR derives from an adult in good health. In DNA form, the CDR3 reads TGTGCCAGTAGGGTGCCTGGGGCCAACGTCCTGACTTTC. The encoded protein is CASRVPGANVLTF.